This T cell receptor (beta chain) is drawn from a study of T-cell memory formation after mild COVID-19 (dated by TCRdb to the early 2020s). Regarding the study in general: TCR sequence clusters from the two donors were found to be largely donor specific. T-cell clones expanding and contracting after mild COVID-19 in a couple of donors were tracked by longitudinal TCRalpha and TCRbeta repertoire sequencing. The cohort was made up of two young adult volunteers, one female and one male, who were previously healthy.

The study at large found these results: SARS-CoV-2 specificity was not confirmed for the second-wave clones peaking on day 37. The study included only a couple of mild cases, and larger cohorts that include severe cases with pre-infection samples were judged to be necessary. The detection of some responding clones in pre-infection memory suggests that pre-existing cross-reactive memory T cells joined the SARS-CoV-2 response. Contracting CD4+ clones were found mainly in CM and EM memory subsets, while CD8+ clones were enriched in EMRA. From day 15 to 85, contracting clones showed balanced CD4/CD8 phenotypes, whereas a second wave of clones that expanded from day 15 to 37 leaned towards CD4+.

PBMCs were isolated by Ficoll-Paque density gradient centrifugation. Only a few counts were recorded for this clonotype. Which antigen it targets is not known. Base quality data are lacking; no much larger clone is found one base away. TCRdb records Illumina NovaSeq 6000 as the sequencer. Using 5'RACE with constant-segment primers, TCRalpha and TCRbeta cDNA libraries were constructed, with sample barcodes and unique molecular identifiers added in the process. RNA was extracted from every sample with Trizol reagent. The libraries were amplified in two PCR steps, and the second step added a second sample barcode and Illumina TruSeq adapters. The libraries were sequenced on an Illumina NovaSeq using 2 x 150 bp paired-end reads. Per the authors' processing: Reads were demultiplexed and collapsed into UMI-guided consensus sequences with migec v1.2.7. Using mixcr v2.1.11, the UMI consensuses were aligned to TRA and TRB V and J templates and assembled into clonotypes. Clonotypes were classified as expanded or contracted when called significant by both edgeR and NoisET, with noise models trained on biological replicates. For edgeR calls, a false discovery rate-adjusted p below 0.01 and a log2 fold-change threshold of 1 were applied. As an exploratory analysis of dynamics, max-normalized trajectories of the 1000 most abundant clonotypes were examined by PCA with hierarchical clustering. Separately sequenced CD4+ and CD8+ repertoires were used to assign the CD4 or CD8 phenotype of responding clones. TCRdb itself trimmed the public reads at Q25 with fastp, ran MiXCR and retained productive beta chains. All rows with the same CDR3 protein become a single entry with the most common DNA and genes. What appears here as the V and J calls and clone size reflects TCRdb's work, not the paper's. This sample holds some 600,000 distinct CDR3 sequences; roughly 17% were observed only once. The ten biggest clones cover about 8.1% of the sample.

Reading from cysteine to phenylalanine, the CDR3 counts 16 amino acids. Only the CDR3 portion is preserved as DNA: 48 bases, with reading frame beginning at the first base. Trimming leaves V shorter by 4 bases and J shorter by 5 bases, with the junction holding 10 bases beyond the gene matches. Looking up the germline V gene yields CDR1 SGHVS and CDR2 FNYEAQ. The source material was PBMCs or a T cell subset sorted from them (not recorded which). The receptor's source is an adult woman who had mild COVID-19 (a few samples of this study predate the infection). The sample titles of this study are shuffled in the database, so cell type and time point are left out; the donor was told from shared clones. Recombination connected TRBV7-6 to TRBJ2-3, with 9 bases matching TRBD2. The DNA reads TGTGCCAGCAGCTCCGAAGGCCTAGCGGGGAGAGATACGCAGTATTTT. Its translation is CASSSEGLAGRDTQYF. Reference TRBV7-6 and TRBJ2-3 genes cover what lies past the CDR3, so the full variable domain is GAGVSQSPRYKVTKRGQDVALRCDPISGHVSLYWYRQALGQGPEFLTYFNYEAQQDKSGLPNDRFSAERPEGSISTLTIQRTEQRDSAMYRCASSSEGLAGRDTQYFGPGTRLTVL.